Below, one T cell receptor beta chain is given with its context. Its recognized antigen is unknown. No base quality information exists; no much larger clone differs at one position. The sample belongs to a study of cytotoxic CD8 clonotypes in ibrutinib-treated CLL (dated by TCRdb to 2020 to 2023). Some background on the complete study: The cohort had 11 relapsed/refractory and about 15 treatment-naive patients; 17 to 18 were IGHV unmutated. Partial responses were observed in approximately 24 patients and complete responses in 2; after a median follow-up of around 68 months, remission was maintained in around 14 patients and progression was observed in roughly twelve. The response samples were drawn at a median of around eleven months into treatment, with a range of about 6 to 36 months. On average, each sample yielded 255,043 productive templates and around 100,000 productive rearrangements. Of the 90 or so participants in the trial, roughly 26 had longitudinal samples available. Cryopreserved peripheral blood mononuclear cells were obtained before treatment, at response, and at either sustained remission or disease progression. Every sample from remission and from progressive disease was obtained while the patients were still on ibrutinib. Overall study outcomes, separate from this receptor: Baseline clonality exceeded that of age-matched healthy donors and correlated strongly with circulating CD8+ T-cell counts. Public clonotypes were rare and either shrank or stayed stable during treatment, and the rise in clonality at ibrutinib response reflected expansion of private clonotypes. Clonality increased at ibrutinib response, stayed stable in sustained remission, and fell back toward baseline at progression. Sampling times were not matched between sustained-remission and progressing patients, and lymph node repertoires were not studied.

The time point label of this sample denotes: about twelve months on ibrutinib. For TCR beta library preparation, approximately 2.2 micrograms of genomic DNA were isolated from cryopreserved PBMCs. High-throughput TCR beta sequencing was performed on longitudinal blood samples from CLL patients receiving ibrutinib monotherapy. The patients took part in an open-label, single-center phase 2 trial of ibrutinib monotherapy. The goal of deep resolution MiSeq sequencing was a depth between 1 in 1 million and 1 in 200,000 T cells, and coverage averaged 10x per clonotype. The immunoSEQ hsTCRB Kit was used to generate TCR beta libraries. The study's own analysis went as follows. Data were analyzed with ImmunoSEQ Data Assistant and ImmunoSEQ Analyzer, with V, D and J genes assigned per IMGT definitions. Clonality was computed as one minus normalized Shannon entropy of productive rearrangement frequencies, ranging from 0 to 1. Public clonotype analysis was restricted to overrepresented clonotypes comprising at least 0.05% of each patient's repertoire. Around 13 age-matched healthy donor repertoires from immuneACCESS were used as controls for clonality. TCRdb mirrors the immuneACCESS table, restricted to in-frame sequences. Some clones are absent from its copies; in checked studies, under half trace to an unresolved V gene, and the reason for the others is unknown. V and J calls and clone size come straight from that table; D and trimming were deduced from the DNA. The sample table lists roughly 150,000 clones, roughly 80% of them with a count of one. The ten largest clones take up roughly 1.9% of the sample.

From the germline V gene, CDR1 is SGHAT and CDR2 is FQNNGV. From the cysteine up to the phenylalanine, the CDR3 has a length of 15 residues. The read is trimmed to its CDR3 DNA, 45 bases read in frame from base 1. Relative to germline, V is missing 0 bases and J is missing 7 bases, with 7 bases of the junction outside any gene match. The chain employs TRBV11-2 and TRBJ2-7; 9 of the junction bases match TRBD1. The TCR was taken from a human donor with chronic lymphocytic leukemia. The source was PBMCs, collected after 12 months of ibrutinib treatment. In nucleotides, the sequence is TGTGCCAGCAGCTTAGATCGGGACAGGGTTGGGGAGCAGTACTTC. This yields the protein CASSLDRDRVGEQYF. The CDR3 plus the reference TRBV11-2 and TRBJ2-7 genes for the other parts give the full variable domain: EAGVAQSPRYKIIEKRQSVAFWCNPISGHATLYWYQQILGQGPKLLIQFQNNGVVDDSQLPKDRFSAERLKGVDSTLKIQPAKLEDSAVYLCASSLDRDRVGEQYFGPGTRLTVT.